This TCR beta chain was identified during a study of human T cells and chemical hapten exposure. Study context: Mainly, slight library volume differences in the pool made TCR yields vary. Findings of the study overall: Those TCRs sitting above 1 in 1000 frequency stayed the same with DPC sensitization.

Per the study methods: A per-sample median of roughly 96,000 TCRs was observed, with a range of roughly 23,224 to 700,000. TCRdb independently ran MiXCR on the RACE reads; one entry per CDR3 protein. The V and J calls reflect TCRdb's pipeline rather than the authors' work. This sample yields 130,000 or so distinct CDR3 sequences, of which about 9% are seen a single time; 1.5% to 2% belongs to the top ten. Details on this clonotype: No antigen is known for it.

As to time point: healthy volunteer bleed at 2 weeks. Total RNA was isolated from unfractionated whole blood. The V gene's germline CDR1 is LNHDA and CDR2 SQIVND (reference sequence). Between the trimmed V and J ends, which lost 5 bases and 4 bases, there was a span of 8 bases. The length of the CDR3 is 12 residues. What was sequenced was whole blood. The TCR comes from a male donor in good health. Some clones in this sample may be carry-over from other donors' samples. This chain connects TRBV19 to TRBJ1-2; maybe TRBD1 (6 bases). The CDR3 here is CASSLRGYGYTF. CDR3 nucleotide sequence: TGTGCCAGTAGTCTCAGGGGCTATGGCTACACCTTC.